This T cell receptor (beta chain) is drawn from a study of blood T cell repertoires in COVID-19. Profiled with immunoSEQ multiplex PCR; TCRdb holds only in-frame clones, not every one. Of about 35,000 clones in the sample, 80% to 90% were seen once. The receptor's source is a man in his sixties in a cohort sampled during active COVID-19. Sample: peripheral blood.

The CDR3 DNA reads as TGTGCCTGGGGACAGGGGGCCTTACGGGAGCAGTACTTC. It codes for CAWGQGALREQYF. This chain connects TRBV30 to TRBJ2-7; 11 bases map to TRBD1. Germline CDR1 is GTSNPN and CDR2 is SVGIG (reference sequence). This CDR3 is built from 13 residues. Trimming took 5 bases from V and 7 from J; bases not matched to a gene: 7.